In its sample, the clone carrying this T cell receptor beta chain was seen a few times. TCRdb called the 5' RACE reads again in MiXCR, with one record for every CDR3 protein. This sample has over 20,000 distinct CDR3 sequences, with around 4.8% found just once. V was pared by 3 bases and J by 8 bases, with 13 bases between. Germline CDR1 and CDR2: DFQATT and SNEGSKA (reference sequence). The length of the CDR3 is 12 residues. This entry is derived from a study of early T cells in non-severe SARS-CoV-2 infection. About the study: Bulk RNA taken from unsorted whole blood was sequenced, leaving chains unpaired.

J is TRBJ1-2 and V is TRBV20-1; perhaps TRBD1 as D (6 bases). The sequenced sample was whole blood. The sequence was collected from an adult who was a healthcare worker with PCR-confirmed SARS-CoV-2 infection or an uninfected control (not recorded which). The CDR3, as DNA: TGCAGTGCTAGGCGGGGGCAGGGAGGCTACACCTTC. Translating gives CSARRGQGGYTF.